This TCR beta chain derives from a study of cytomegalovirus exposure and HLA in healthy donors. Points from the study as a whole: A later analysis appeared to link common viral pathogens to several of the most significant clusters. An analysis that came later showed most CMV-associated TCR beta chains appearing HLA-restricted.

Donors in the study were healthy people who gave bone marrow. Trimming took off 2 bases at V and 16 bases at J, with 15 bases between the two ends. This CDR3 spans 12 amino acids. Germline CDR1 reads SEHNR; CDR2 reads FQNEAQ (reference sequence). Details on this clone: Its antigen is still unknown.

The PCR used 60 Vbeta and 13 Jbeta primers. Produced via immunoSEQ multiplex PCR; TCRdb's table is partial and in-frame only. This table holds roughly 150,000 clones, 65% to 70% found once. The origin of this receptor is a man aged 25 to 45 in good health and CMV-seropositive. Sequencing input: PBMCs. The chain recombines TRBV7-9 with TRBJ2-1, with D perhaps matching TRBD2 (6 bases). As DNA, the CDR3 is TGTGCCAGCAGCTTATCGGGGGAAGAGTATTTCTTC. This gives the protein CASSLSGEEYFF.